What follows describes a single T cell receptor (beta chain). Its matching antigen is unknown. This entry is derived from a study of a mutant IDH1 vaccine in newly diagnosed glioma. Study-wide context: Eight vaccine doses were administered to patients at weeks 1, 3, 5, 7, 11, 15, 19 and 23.

The CDR3 contains 15 residues. V was shortened by 1 base and J by 0 bases, with 8 bases between the two germline ends. Looked up from germline, CDR1 is SEHNR and CDR2 is FQNEAQ (reference sequence). Using immunoSEQ multiplex PCR, the repertoire was profiled, and TCRdb retains in-frame clones only, with some absent. The sample shows about 64,000 clones, 70% to 85% of them seen only once. As for time point: week 11, during vaccination. Vaccination used 300 ug of mutant IDH1 20-mer peptide per dose, with topical imiquimod. In every donor, the tumor was a new WHO grade 3 or 4 IDH1-mutant, ATRX-lost astrocytoma.

The chain recombines TRBV7-9 with TRBJ2-3; D uncertain. This clonotype was sampled from a woman aged 45-65 years with glioma. This sample comprised PBMCs, obtained from a glioma patient whose treatment included an IDH1 peptide vaccine. In nucleotides, the CDR3 is TGTGCCAGCAGCTTAGGGGTTCGAAGCACAGATACGCAGTATTTT. The encoded protein is CASSLGVRSTDTQYF.